This T cell receptor (beta chain) originates from a study of cytomegalovirus exposure and HLA in healthy donors. To note about this clone: Its antigen remains unknown.

Trimming removed 8 bases at V and 5 bases at J, with 15 bases between. The germline CDR1 and CDR2 sequences are SNHLY and FYNNEI. This CDR3 region has 14 residues. Study findings and constraints: CMV antigen specificity was confirmed in vitro for a few CMV-associated chains. V- and J-gene trimming of TCR beta was linked (in a later analysis) to a missense DCLRE1C variant.

The study ran its PCR with 60 Vbeta and 13 Jbeta primers. Data came from immunoSEQ multiplex PCR; TCRdb stores just in-frame clones and leaves some out. There are 80,000 to 90,000 clones in the sample; roughly three quarters occur only once, and around 3% lies in the top ten. The origin of this receptor is a man aged 25-40 years in good health and CMV-seronegative. V and J are TRBV2 and TRBJ1-4; D is perhaps TRBD1 (6 bases). Specimen: PBMCs. CDR3 DNA sequence: TGTGCCAGCGGGGGGGGGCTAGAAAATGAAAAACTGTTTTTT. Amino acids: CASGGGLENEKLFF.